The present entry profiles one T cell receptor beta chain with its context. The antigen is undetermined. TCRdb's table, derived via immunoSEQ multiplex PCR, lists solely in-frame clones and lacks some. This sample has tens of thousands of clones, with about two thirds found just once. Culture lasted around eleven days before CD4+ T cell isolation. At days 3 and 7, half of the medium was exchanged for IL-2 medium. CDR3 length: 16 amino acids. Germline V gene lookup returns CDR1 SGHAT and CDR2 FQNNGV. V lost 1 base and J 2 bases, leaving 9 bases between the germline ends. The source of the sample is a study of vaccination effects on CD4 cells after COVID-19.

The receptor's source is a human donor who received a COVID-19 vaccine. The input for sequencing was CD4+ T cells from PBMCs cultured without peptide, taken before COVID-19 vaccination. The chain uses TRBV11-2 and TRBJ1-6, with D unresolved. Written as DNA, the CDR3 is TGTGCCAGCAGCTTAGTCACCGGGACCTATAATTCACCCCTCCACTTT. Translation: CASSLVTGTYNSPLHF.